This T cell receptor (beta chain) stems from a study of blood T cell repertoires in COVID-19. The CDR3 runs to 15 residues. After removal of 7 bases from V and 0 bases from J, the junction contained 9 bases not matched to a gene. TCRdb's copy holds only in-frame clones and misses some; the assay was immunoSEQ multiplex PCR. Of about 180,000 clones listed, just under 90% are singletons. This TCR was recovered from a woman in her 70s with COVID-19, enrolled during active disease. Sequencing was carried out using peripheral blood. This rearrangement joins TRBV6-7 to TRBJ2-7; 7 bases match TRBD1. TRBV6-7 is filed as an ORF, its function uncertain. DNA for the CDR3: TGTGCCAGCAACGAGGGGAAGGGGGCCTCCTACGAGCAGTACTTC. It codes for CASNEGKGASYEQYF.